This entry lists 32 T cell receptor beta chains sequenced from one sample in a study of blood T cells in healthy people across ages. A second PCR, run for about 7 to 11 cycles, used a sample-barcoded 5' primer plus a J-beta primer mix. Via MiXCR, TCRdb re-called the 5' RACE reads, giving one row per CDR3 protein. The sample records about 1.6 million distinct CDR3 sequences, about 32% being singletons. The sample taken for sequencing was blood. The receptors were gathered from a woman in her twenties or thirties in good health.

This chain uses TRBV15 with TRBJ1-1; 9 nucleotides agree with TRBD1. The CDR3 is 15 residues long. Germline CDR1 and CDR2: LNHNV and YYDKDF (reference sequence). After removal of 1 base from V and 7 bases from J, the junction contained 7 bases not matched to a gene. The CDR3 bases are TGTGCCACCAGCAGAGGAGGGACAGGGTTGGGTGAAGCTTTCTTT. This gives the protein CATSRGGTGLGEAFF.

This clonotype showed up many times. The rearrangement joins TRBV10-3 to TRBJ1-6; D unresolved. Trimming removed 2 bases from V and 6 bases from J, with 2 bases in between. CDR1 and CDR2 (germline): ENHRY, SYGVKD. The CDR3 length is 12 residues. The CDR3 loop is CAISEGNSPLHF. The DNA of the CDR3 is TGTGCCATCAGTGAGGGTAATTCACCCCTCCACTTT.

With respect to this clonotype: This sequence may be a read error, since a much larger clone differs from it by one base. This chain connects TRBV28 to TRBJ2-3; TRBD1 matches at 8 bases. The CDR3 has 16 residues. CDR1 MDHEN and CDR2 SYDVKM come from the germline V gene. CDR3 sequence: CASSLGYGTGPDMQYF. CDR3 sequence (DNA): TGTGCCAGCAGTTTAGGGTATGGGACAGGCCCCGATATGCAGTATTTT.

This clonotype showed up just a few times. The rearrangement links TRBV20-1 to TRBJ2-7; D remains ambiguous. Looked up from germline, CDR1 is DFQATT and CDR2 is SNEGSKA (reference sequence). This CDR3 contains 13 residues. The ends were cut back, 3 bases at V and 4 bases at J, with 13 bases in the middle. The CDR3 nucleotides read TGCAGTGCTAGCGGTTTAATCCCTTACGAGCAGTACTTC. Its translation is CSASGLIPYEQYF.

A few counts support this clonotype. The chain joins TRBV6-1 to TRBJ2-5; the D gene is possibly TRBD2 (5 bases). The CDR3 contains 12 residues. Looked up from germline, CDR1 is MNHNS and CDR2 is SASEGT. V lost 8 bases to trimming and J lost 11 bases, with 18 bases between them. CDR3 sequence reads: CASGQPPSGQYF. The CDR3 nucleotides read TGTGCCAGCGGGCAGCCCCCCTCGGGGCAGTACTTC.

This clonotype was found a few times. J is TRBJ2-1 and V is TRBV9; D may be TRBD2 (5 bases). The germline CDR1 and CDR2 sequences are SGDLS and YYNGEE. The CDR3 is 16 residues long. The germline V and J ends were trimmed by 0 bases and 0 bases, with 10 bases remaining between them. The CDR3 region has the DNA TGTGCCAGCAGCGTAGGAACGGGGAGCTCCTACAATGAGCAGTTCTTC. Its protein is CASSVGTGSSYNEQFF.

V usage is TRBV3-1 and J usage is TRBJ2-7; TRBD2 aligns across 8 bases. With 0 bases clipped from V and 5 bases from J, the junction kept 24 bases outside the gene matches. This CDR3 is 21 amino acids long. Germline values: CDR1 LGHDT, CDR2 YNNKEL (reference sequence). As DNA, the CDR3 is TGTGCCAGCAGCCAAGATAAAGGGTTTGTGAGTGTAGCGGGACCGTGGGACGAGCAGTACTTC. It is translated as CASSQDKGFVSVAGPWDEQYF.

This clonotype was counted many times. The chain employs TRBV4-1 and TRBJ2-7, with D possibly being TRBD2 (7 bases). The CDR3 is made up of 16 amino acids. Germline-derived CDR1 and CDR2 are MGHRA and YSYEKL. Trimming pared 1 base from V and 7 bases from J, leaving 20 bases between. CDR3 coding DNA: TGCGCCAGCAGCCAAGCTTGGCGGGGGCCCCTCAGGGAGCAGTACTTC. Its translation is CASSQAWRGPLREQYF.

The rearrangement links TRBV20-1 to TRBJ2-3; TRBD2 aligns across 8 bases. The CDR3 extends over 16 amino acids. With 0 bases clipped from V and 2 bases from J, the junction kept 7 bases outside the gene matches. Germline V gene sequence: CDR1 DFQATT, CDR2 SNEGSKA (reference sequence). Here the CDR3 reads CSARELAGIPTDTQYF. The CDR3 nucleotides read TGCAGTGCTAGAGAATTAGCGGGAATTCCCACAGATACGCAGTATTTT.

This chain links TRBV7-2 with TRBJ1-2; D might be TRBD1 (5 bases). The CDR3 is 16 amino acids. Germline CDR1 and CDR2: SGHTA and FQGNSA. The ends were cut back, 6 bases at V and 4 bases at J, with 21 bases in the middle. CDR3: CASSYDRDGASYGYTF. Written as DNA, the CDR3 is TGTGCCAGCAGTTATGACCGGGACGGGGCGTCCTATGGCTACACCTTC.

This clonotype was observed a few times. The gene calls are TRBV5-1 and TRBJ2-3; unclear D gene. This CDR3 spans 14 amino acids. The germline gives CDR1 SGHRS, CDR2 YFSETQ. V lost 3 bases and J lost 4, with 12 bases in between. The CDR3 coding sequence is TGCGCCAGCAGCTCCGCGCCACACCCAGATACGCAGTATTTT. It is translated as CASSSAPHPDTQYF.

This clonotype was seen more than once but under ten times. The chain carries TRBV20-1 and TRBJ2-7, with TRBD1 as a possible D gene (5 bases). The CDR3 is 13 amino acids. The V end lost 2 bases, the J end lost 2 bases, and 10 bases lay between the germline ends. Germline CDR1 is DFQATT and CDR2 is SNEGSKA (reference sequence). The CDR3 loop reads CSARPTVTYEQYF. The CDR3, as DNA: TGCAGTGCTAGACCGACAGTGACCTACGAGCAGTACTTC.

To note about this clonotype: One end of the junction varies from germline; a read error may be responsible. The rearrangement joins TRBV30 to TRBJ2-5; the match to TRBD2 covers 13 bases. The CDR3 consists of 15 residues. Germline CDR1 is GTSNPN and CDR2 is SVGIG (reference sequence). CDR3 residues: CACRLAGGLQETRYF. The CDR3 nucleotides read TGTGCCTGCCGACTAGCGGGAGGACTCCAAGAGACCCGGTACTTC. The variable domain in full, completed from reference TRBV30 and TRBJ2-5, reads SQTIHQWPATLVQPVGSPLSLECTVEGTSNPNLYWYRQAAGRGLQLLFYSVGIGQISSEVPQNLSASRPQDRQFILSSKKLLLSDSGFYLCACRLAGGLQETRYFGPGTRLLVL.

V usage is TRBV20-1 and J usage is TRBJ1-2; D gene uncertain. Trimming took off 6 bases at V and 2 bases at J, with 10 bases between the two ends. The V gene's germline CDR1 is DFQATT and CDR2 SNEGSKA (reference sequence). The CDR3 consists of 12 residues. The CDR3 region has the DNA TGCAGTGCCCCGGACGGAAACTATGGCTACACCTTC. Its translation is CSAPDGNYGYTF.

The chain uses TRBV10-3 and TRBJ1-2, with D unresolved. This CDR3 is built from 14 residues. V was shortened by 6 bases and J by 4 bases, with 15 bases between the two germline ends. The germline gives CDR1 ENHRY, CDR2 SYGVKD. This CDR3 is CAISMMEDGYGYTF. CDR3 in DNA: TGTGCCATCAGCATGATGGAAGATGGCTATGGCTACACCTTC.

The chain uses TRBV30 and TRBJ2-1, with D maybe TRBD1 (5 bases). From germline, CDR1 is GTSNPN and CDR2 SVGIG (reference sequence). V lost 4 bases, J lost 7 bases, and 14 bases lay in between. This CDR3 region has 13 residues. The CDR3 reads CAWTQGRLNEQFF. CDR3 coding DNA: TGTGCCTGGACTCAGGGAAGGCTGAATGAGCAGTTCTTC. The entire variable domain, with the rest obtained from reference TRBV30 and TRBJ2-1, is as follows: SQTIHQWPATLVQPVGSPLSLECTVEGTSNPNLYWYRQAAGRGLQLLFYSVGIGQISSEVPQNLSASRPQDRQFILSSKKLLLSDSGFYLCAWTQGRLNEQFFGPGTRLTVL.

This clonotype was observed at least ten times. V gene TRBV7-9 combines with J gene TRBJ2-7, with unresolved D. Germline CDR1 and CDR2: SEHNR and FQNEAQ (reference sequence). There are 15 residues in the CDR3. Trimming took 1 base from V and 3 from J, leaving 13 bases between them. CDR3 region: CASSLGIAQDYEQYF. CDR3 sequence (DNA): TGTGCCAGCAGCTTAGGAATAGCCCAGGACTACGAGCAGTACTTC.

The V gene is TRBV6-1, the J gene TRBJ2-7, with D perhaps given as TRBD1 or TRBD2 (5 bases each). Trimming pared 5 bases from V and 7 bases from J, leaving 12 bases between. Germline CDR1 reads MNHNS; CDR2 reads SASEGT. The CDR3 loop spans 12 amino acids. CDR3: CASSKGWGEQYF. The CDR3 DNA reads TGTGCCAGCAGTAAGGGGTGGGGGGAGCAGTACTTC.

This clonotype was found a few times. The J gene is TRBJ1-1, the V gene TRBV29-1; D gene ambiguous. CDR3 length: 13 amino acids. Looked up from germline, CDR1 is SQVTM and CDR2 is ANQGSEA. V was cut by 7 bases and J by 0 bases, with 12 bases left in between. In DNA, the CDR3 is TGCAGCGCAAAGGACGGCTTGAACACTGAAGCTTTCTTT. It specifies CSAKDGLNTEAFF.

The chain couples TRBV11-2 to TRBJ1-2; D gene uncertain. The CDR3 sequence is 14 residues long. Trimming removed 0 bases from V and 7 bases from J, with 12 bases in between. The germline V gene has CDR1 SGHAT and CDR2 FQNNGV. The CDR3 is CASSLEFDSSGYTF. The CDR3, as DNA: TGTGCCAGCAGCTTAGAATTCGACTCCTCTGGCTACACCTTC.

This chain connects TRBV7-8 to TRBJ2-5; D possibly matches TRBD1 or TRBD2 (6 bases each). The tail of the sequence fits TRBJ2-7 better, so the J call may be wrong. Germline values: CDR1 SGHVS, CDR2 FQNEAQ. CDR3 length: 16 amino acids. The CDR3: CASSLNSGGGSYEQYF. The CDR3 nucleotides are TGTGCCAGCAGCTTAAATTCCGGAGGGGGTTCCTACGAGCAGTACTTC.

The rearrangement joins TRBV4-2 to TRBJ2-1, with 15 positions matching TRBD2. Trimming at V came to 4 bases and at J to 8 bases, leaving 6 bases not matched to a gene. Germline V gene data show CDR1 as LGHNA and CDR2 as YNFKEQ. The CDR3 consists of 16 residues. CDR3 region: CASSPGGTSGGYEQFF. CDR3 DNA sequence: TGTGCCAGCAGCCCTGGGGGGACTAGCGGGGGGTATGAGCAGTTCTTC.

The chain couples TRBV2 to TRBJ2-5; D call uncertain. Trimming took 6 bases from V and 1 from J, leaving 12 bases between them. In germline, CDR1 is SNHLY, CDR2 FYNNEI. This CDR3 comprises 14 residues. CDR3 nucleotide sequence: TGTGCCAGCAGAACGGACGGGCTCCAAGAGACCCAGTACTTC. It codes for CASRTDGLQETQYF. Variable domain in full (rest from reference TRBV2 and TRBJ2-5): EPEVTQTPSHQVTQMGQEVILRCVPISNHLYFYWYRQILGQKVEFLVSFYNNEISEKSEIFDDQFSVERPDGSNFTLKIRSTKLEDSAMYFCASRTDGLQETQYFGPGTRLLVL.

This clonotype showed up just a few times. The rearrangement joins TRBV7-9 to TRBJ2-2, with 12 bases matching TRBD2. The CDR3 contains 17 residues. Germline CDR1 and CDR2: SEHNR and FQNEAQ (reference sequence). V gave up 6 bases and J gave up 1 base; unmatched junction bases: 6. CDR3 loop: CASRPPSGRENTGELFF. In DNA, the CDR3 is TGTGCCAGCAGGCCACCTAGCGGGAGGGAGAACACCGGGGAGCTGTTTTTT.

V is TRBV20-1 and J is TRBJ2-7, with D possibly matching TRBD2 (7 bases). The V end was cut by 5 bases, the J end by 4 bases, with 12 bases between. The CDR3 extends over 12 amino acids. Germline values: CDR1 DFQATT, CDR2 SNEGSKA (reference sequence). CDR3 bases: TGCAGTGCTGTCCGGGGGGCGTACGAGCAGTACTTC. This gives the protein CSAVRGAYEQYF.

This clonotype appeared a single time. The rearrangement joins TRBV30 to TRBJ2-1; TRBD2 might be the D (6 bases). The CDR3 sequence is 17 residues long. CDR1 is GTSNPN and CDR2 is SVGIG in the germline V gene (reference sequence). The germline V and J ends were trimmed by 8 bases and 4 bases, with 27 bases remaining between them. The CDR3 here is CAPLWRGRGEFYNEQFF. DNA for the CDR3: TGTGCCCCACTCTGGAGGGGCCGAGGGGAATTTTACAATGAGCAGTTCTTC.

Notes on this clonotype: The germline gene is not matched at one end of the junction; a read error may be the cause. CDR3 residues: CACSLPYGTGEETQYF. The CDR3 coding sequence is TGTGCCTGCAGCTTACCGTACGGGACAGGGGAGGAGACCCAGTACTTC. The chain is built from TRBV7-9 and TRBJ2-5; 10 bases fit TRBD1. The CDR3 has 16 amino acids. Per germline, CDR1 SEHNR and CDR2 FQNEAQ (reference sequence).

On this clonotype itself: It is likely a read error, because the conserved phenylalanine at the end of the CDR3 is missing. The chain joins TRBV4-1 to TRBJ1-2; 9 bases match TRBD1. Germline CDR1 is MGHRA and CDR2 is YSYEKL. The CDR3 is 15 amino acids. Germline trimming cut 1 base from V and 2 bases from J; bases unmatched to any gene: 2. CDR3 coding DNA: TGCGCCAGCAGCCAAGTAGGGACAGGGAACTATGGCTACACCTGC. Amino acids: CASSQVGTGNYGYTC.

This clonotype turned up a few times. The chain joins TRBV6-2 or TRBV6-3 to TRBJ1-1, with D possibly being TRBD1 (5 bases). Looked up from germline, CDR1 is MNHEY and CDR2 is SVGEGT. This CDR3 has 16 residues. Trimming removed 0 bases at V and 4 bases at J, with 15 bases between. DNA of the CDR3: TGTGCCAGCAGTTACTCGCGGGGGTCCCCGGGCACTGAAGCTTTCTTT. Protein: CASSYSRGSPGTEAFF.

This clonotype turned up a few times. The chain recombines TRBV2 with TRBJ2-5, with 7 positions matching TRBD1. Trimming cost V 8 bases and J 1 base; bases outside gene matches: 10. Germline V gene data show CDR1 as SNHLY and CDR2 as FYNNEI. The CDR3 is made up of 15 amino acids. CDR3 nucleotides: TGTGCCAGCTTATATCTGGACAGGTTCCAAGAGACCCAGTACTTC. Its protein product is CASLYLDRFQETQYF.

This clonotype was counted only a few times. The rearrangement links TRBV30 to TRBJ2-1; D call uncertain. The CDR3 contains 14 residues. From germline, CDR1 is GTSNPN and CDR2 SVGIG (reference sequence). V shed 0 bases and J shed 4 bases, with 10 bases lying between them. CDR3 amino acids: CAWSVHSGYNEQFF. The CDR3, as DNA: TGTGCCTGGAGTGTACACTCCGGTTACAATGAGCAGTTCTTC.

J is TRBJ2-2 and V is TRBV3-1; no reliable D call. The CDR3 runs to 15 residues. Trimming removed 1 base at V and 0 bases at J, with 6 bases between. Germline lookup yields CDR1 LGHDT and CDR2 YNNKEL (reference sequence). DNA of the CDR3: TGTGCCAGCAGCCAAGTTTCGGCGAACACCGGGGAGCTGTTTTTT. This translates into CASSQVSANTGELFF.